This T cell receptor beta chain was found in a study of control samples from healthy donors and cancer patients. V shed 6 bases and J 5 bases; nucleotides not matched to a gene: 6. The CDR3 has 13 residues. Produced via immunoSEQ multiplex PCR; TCRdb's table is partial and in-frame only. The sample lists 95,000 to 150,000 clones; 80% to 90% were seen once. The clonotype originates from a man aged 30 to 45 in good health. Sequenced input: blood. V gene TRBV12-3 or TRBV12-4 combines with J gene TRBJ2-5, with 7 bases that match TRBD1. The CDR3 DNA reads TGTGCCAGCAGACCCGGGACAGATGAGACCCAGTACTTC. Translation: CASRPGTDETQYF.